This entry is about one T cell receptor beta chain. Some clones are missing from TCRdb's copy, which holds only in-frame ones; the method was immunoSEQ multiplex PCR. The sample yields about 480,000 clones, 60% to 85% seen once. These data belong to a study of shared clonotypes between healthy human individuals. The CDR3 is 16 residues long. Germline assignment: CDR1 SNHLY and CDR2 FYNNEI. V was clipped by 2 bases and J by 5 bases; unmatched bases: 9. The source is a woman between 40 and 50 years old in good health. Some clones in this sample may be carry-over from other donors' samples. The chain carries TRBV2 and TRBJ2-1, with 7 nucleotides matching TRBD1. Source material: PBMCs. CDR3 DNA sequence: TGTGCCAGCAGTGAACTTCCAGGGGGACAGCACAATGAGCAGTTCTTC. Amino acids: CASSELPGGQHNEQFF.